The 31 T cell receptor beta chains below all came from one sample that was sequenced in a study of molecular identifiers for immune sequencing clone quantification. Each CDR3 protein gets one entry after TCRdb re-called the PCR reads with MiXCR. The sample yields some 100,000 distinct CDR3 sequences, roughly 19% seen once. Sequences were obtained from naive CD8+ T cells from blood, with Jurkat cell RNA spiked in. The subset denotes: FACS-sorted CD8+CD4-CCR7+CD45RA+ naive T cells. Receptors originate from a human donor in good health. Some libraries in this study had Jurkat cell RNA spiked in.

This clonotype showed up many times. The V call is TRBV5-4, the J call TRBJ2-7, with 15 nucleotides matching TRBD2. Germline V gives CDR1 SGHNT, CDR2 YYREEE (reference sequence). Unmatched junction bases numbered 3, after V lost 5 bases and J lost 9 bases. There are 13 residues in the CDR3. The CDR3 loop is CASRGLAGGPQYF. The CDR3, as DNA: TGTGCCAGCAGGGGACTAGCGGGAGGACCGCAGTACTTC.

This clonotype was picked up many times. This chain connects TRBV6-5 to TRBJ2-3, with 7 bases identical to TRBD1. Per germline, CDR1 MNHEY and CDR2 SVGAGI. CDR3 size: 16 residues. The V and J ends lost 6 bases and 2 bases, in that order; junction bases with no gene match: 11. The CDR3 protein is CASRRRTGRPTDTQYF. CDR3 nucleotides: TGTGCCAGCAGAAGACGGACAGGACGTCCCACAGATACGCAGTATTTT.

In this sample, this clonotype turned up many times. This rearrangement joins TRBV5-4 to TRBJ2-7; D possibly matches TRBD1 or TRBD2 (5 bases each). V lost 4 bases and J lost 7, with 15 bases in between. From germline, CDR1 is SGHNT and CDR2 YYREEE (reference sequence). This CDR3 has 13 amino acids. CDR3 protein: CASSPPGATEQYF. DNA of the CDR3: TGTGCCAGCAGCCCCCCCGGGGCCACGGAGCAGTACTTC.

CDR3 loop: CASEGQGRQETQYF. DNA for the CDR3: TGTGCCAGCGAAGGGCAGGGACGTCAAGAGACCCAGTACTTC. This chain joins TRBV2 and TRBJ2-5; D may be TRBD1 or TRBD2 (5 bases each). The ends were cut back, 8 bases at V and 2 bases at J, with 15 bases in the middle. Germline CDR1 is SNHLY and CDR2 is FYNNEI. The CDR3 extends over 14 amino acids.

This clonotype was observed many times. This chain uses TRBV7-9 with TRBJ2-5; D is unclear. Germline CDR1 SEHNR, CDR2 FQNEAQ (reference sequence). This CDR3 is built from 15 residues. V was cut by 1 base and J by 5 bases, with 14 bases left in between. The CDR3 DNA sequence: TGTGCCAGCAGCTTAGGATTCACCCAGGAGGAGACCCAGTACTTC. Its protein is CASSLGFTQEETQYF.

The V gene is TRBV28, the J gene TRBJ2-3, with unresolved D. The CDR3 runs to 14 residues. Germline V lookup: CDR1 MDHEN, CDR2 SYDVKM. The V gene lost 3 bases and the J gene lost 0 bases, with 7 bases spanning the gap. The chain's CDR3 is CASSFKRSTDTQYF. The CDR3 DNA reads TGTGCCAGCAGTTTTAAGCGTAGCACAGATACGCAGTATTTT.

Many counts were recorded for this clonotype. CDR3 nucleotides: TGTGCCAGCAGCTTGGCGGCAGGGACCTACGAGCAGTACTTC. This sequence encodes CASSLAAGTYEQYF. This chain connects TRBV7-9 to TRBJ2-7; weak D call: TRBD1 (5 bases). The ends were cut back, 3 bases at V and 2 bases at J, with 11 bases in the middle. Looked up from germline, CDR1 is SEHNR and CDR2 is FQNEAQ (reference sequence). The CDR3 loop spans 14 amino acids.

This clonotype has a count of ten or more. V and J are TRBV24-1 and TRBJ2-3, with D perhaps assigned TRBD1 or TRBD2 (5 bases each). V shed 1 base and J shed 0 bases, with 7 bases lying between them. Germline V CDR1 and CDR2: KGHDR, SFDVKD. The CDR3 has 15 residues. The CDR3 nucleotides are TGTGCCACCAGTGATTTTCGGGACAGCACAGATACGCAGTATTTT. It translates to CATSDFRDSTDTQYF.

This clonotype was observed many times. The V call is TRBV13, the J call TRBJ2-5, with TRBD2 identical over 9 bases. CDR1 is PRHDT, CDR2 FYEKMQ, per germline (reference sequence). V lost 2 bases to trimming and J lost 0 bases; unmatched junction nucleotides: 4. The CDR3 consists of 16 residues. The DNA for the CDR3 is TGTGCCAGCAGCTTATTAGCGGGAGCCCACCAAGAGACCCAGTACTTC. It codes for CASSLLAGAHQETQYF.

This clonotype was picked up many times. The chain joins TRBV20-1 to TRBJ1-5, with unresolved D. Trimming cost V 6 bases and J 0 bases, with 12 bases left between them. The V gene's germline CDR1 is DFQATT and CDR2 SNEGSKA (reference sequence). The length of the CDR3 is 14 residues. The CDR3 loop reads CSARQVYSNQPQHF. The CDR3 DNA sequence: TGCAGTGCACGGCAGGTTTATAGCAATCAGCCCCAGCATTTT.

This clonotype was counted at least ten times. V gene TRBV30 combines with J gene TRBJ2-7; no reliable D call. The CDR3 consists of 14 residues. Trimming removed 2 bases from V and 1 base from J, with 12 bases in between. From germline, CDR1 is GTSNPN and CDR2 SVGIG (reference sequence). CDR3 residues: CAWSKASTSYEQYF. In nucleotides, the CDR3 is TGTGCCTGGAGTAAGGCCAGTACATCCTACGAGCAGTACTTC.

This chain uses TRBV5-3 with TRBJ1-2; maybe TRBD1 (5 bases). TRBV5-3 carries the ORF label, with uncertain function. The CDR3 extends over 18 amino acids. V lost 8 bases and J 2 bases, leaving 28 bases between the germline ends. The chain's CDR3 is CASSRRPGRSDFNYGYTF. CDR3 nucleotides: TGTGCCAGCAGCCGCCGACCGGGACGCTCGGACTTCAACTATGGCTACACCTTC.

Points on this clonotype: A read error may produce the germline difference seen at one junction end. The chain uses TRBV29-1 and TRBJ1-1; possible D gene TRBD1, 5 bases. In germline, CDR1 is SQVTM, CDR2 ANQGSEA. The CDR3 loop spans 15 amino acids. As DNA, the CDR3 is TGCGGCGTTCATTACGGGGGTTTTGGATACACTGAAGCTTTCTTT. Amino acid sequence: CGVHYGGFGYTEAFF. Looking up the rest from reference TRBV29-1 and TRBJ1-1 gives the full variable domain: SAVISQKPSRDICQRGTSLTIQCQVDSQVTMMFWYRQQPGQSLTLIATANQGSEATYESGFVIDKFPISRPNLTFSTLTVSNMSPEDSSIYLCGVHYGGFGYTEAFFGQGTRLTVV.

This clonotype was observed many times. The chain is built from TRBV27 and TRBJ1-5; D unclear. The CDR3 loop spans 14 amino acids. Germline assignment: CDR1 MNHEY and CDR2 SMNVEV (reference sequence). V was cut by 3 bases and J by 3 bases, with 9 bases left in between. In DNA, the CDR3 is TGTGCCAGCAGTTTCCACGGTGACAATCAGCCCCAGCATTTT. This codes for CASSFHGDNQPQHF.

The gene calls are TRBV29-1 and TRBJ2-1; D possibly corresponds to TRBD1 (5 bases). Germline V gene sequence: CDR1 SQVTM, CDR2 ANQGSEA. The CDR3 has 13 amino acids. Between the trimmed V and J ends, which lost 4 bases and 6 bases, there was a span of 13 bases. The CDR3 region has the DNA TGCAGCGTTGTTGGCAGGGCCATCAATGAGCAGTTCTTC. Its protein product is CSVVGRAINEQFF.

This clonotype was seen ten or more times. The chain has TRBV2 and TRBJ2-1; D remains unclear. This CDR3 contains 15 residues. The germline V gene encodes CDR1 SNHLY and CDR2 FYNNEI. V shed 6 bases and J shed 0 bases, with 12 bases lying between them. The DNA of the CDR3 is TGTGCCAGCAGGGCCGACACGAGCTCCTACAATGAGCAGTTCTTC. Translating it yields CASRADTSSYNEQFF.

In its sample, this clonotype was seen many times. The V call is TRBV20-1, the J call TRBJ2-7; D ambiguous. This CDR3 is built from 13 residues. CDR1 and CDR2 (germline): DFQATT, SNEGSKA (reference sequence). The ends were cut back, 2 bases at V and 4 bases at J, with 12 bases in the middle. The CDR3 sequence is CSARPQAQYEQYF. Written as DNA, the CDR3 is TGCAGTGCTAGACCCCAGGCCCAGTACGAGCAGTACTTC.

This clonotype was seen many times. This rearrangement joins TRBV5-6 to TRBJ2-5, with 9 bases fitting TRBD1. This CDR3 comprises 13 residues. Germline lookup yields CDR1 SGHDT and CDR2 YYEEEE. V lost 3 bases and J lost 5; bases outside the gene matches: 2. The CDR3 coding sequence is TGTGCCAGCAGCTCGGGACAGGGTGAGACCCAGTACTTC. Amino acid sequence: CASSSGQGETQYF.

This clonotype showed up many times. The rearrangement joins TRBV7-2 to TRBJ1-1; 9 nucleotides line up with TRBD1. Germline lookup yields CDR1 SGHTA and CDR2 FQGNSA. Trimming at V came to 4 bases and at J to 4 bases, leaving 7 bases not matched to a gene. The CDR3 runs to 15 residues. The CDR3 DNA reads TGTGCCAGCAGCTGGTCGACAGGGGGGGGCACTGAAGCTTTCTTT. Its protein is CASSWSTGGGTEAFF.

This clonotype occurred many times. The rearrangement uses TRBV27 and TRBJ1-6; no definite D call. V dropped 2 bases and J dropped 7 bases, with 9 bases sitting between them. The CDR3 sequence is 14 residues long. Germline loops: CDR1 MNHEY, CDR2 SMNVEV (reference sequence). The DNA for the CDR3 is TGTGCCAGCAGTTTACGGAGAGGGAATTCACCCCTCCACTTT. This gives the protein CASSLRRGNSPLHF.

This clonotype has just a few counts. This chain connects TRBV27 to TRBJ2-6; D may match TRBD1 or TRBD2 (5 bases each). The germline V gene has CDR1 MNHEY and CDR2 SMNVEV (reference sequence). The CDR3 has 18 residues. Trimming removed 5 bases at V and 0 bases at J, with 17 bases between. CDR3 in DNA: TGTGCCAGCAGTCTTCTTTTTGGGGGACCCTCTGGGGCCAACGTCCTGACTTTC. Its translation is CASSLLFGGPSGANVLTF.

The chain joins TRBV20-1 to TRBJ2-1, with TRBD2 matching 9 bases. The CDR3 length is 16 residues. V shed 6 bases and J 5 bases; nucleotides not matched to a gene: 14. The germline gives CDR1 DFQATT, CDR2 SNEGSKA (reference sequence). CDR3 nucleotides: TGCAGTGCCATACCCGGGGGGGGACTAGCAGACAATGAGCAGTTCTTC. This gives the protein CSAIPGGGLADNEQFF.

This clonotype was seen many times. V usage is TRBV11-2 and J usage is TRBJ1-1; D call uncertain. Trimming pared 7 bases from V and 3 bases from J, leaving 6 bases between. CDR3 length equals 11 residues. Germline assignment: CDR1 SGHAT and CDR2 FQNNGV. CDR3 coding DNA: TGTGCCAGCAAACGGGACACTGAAGCTTTCTTT. Translation: CASKRDTEAFF.

Ten or more counts support this clonotype. This chain joins TRBV4-3 and TRBJ1-6; D is ambiguous. The V gene's germline CDR1 is LGHNA and CDR2 YSLEER. Trimming pared 0 bases from V and 9 bases from J, leaving 15 bases between. This CDR3 comprises 16 residues. The CDR3 protein is CASSQDESAAFSPLHF. The CDR3, as DNA: TGCGCCAGCAGCCAAGATGAATCTGCTGCGTTTTCACCCCTCCACTTT.

This clonotype was detected ten times or more. The chain links TRBV20-1 to TRBJ2-3; D possibly uses TRBD1 or TRBD2 (6 bases each). The V gene lost 0 bases and the J gene lost 15 bases, with 22 bases spanning the gap. The CDR3 runs 14 residues. Germline V gives CDR1 DFQATT, CDR2 SNEGSKA (reference sequence). This CDR3 is CSARDGGLAPEAYF. CDR3 nucleotide sequence: TGCAGTGCTAGAGATGGGGGGCTGGCACCGGAGGCTTATTTT.

This clonotype was detected only a few times. J is TRBJ1-1 and V is TRBV11-2; no clear D gene. Looked up from germline, CDR1 is SGHAT and CDR2 is FQNNGV. This CDR3 has 18 residues. Trimming left V 1 base short and J 0 bases short, with 18 bases between. The CDR3 DNA follows: TGTGCCAGCAGCTTAGGGTACGATATGGTCTACATGAACACTGAAGCTTTCTTT. Encoded protein: CASSLGYDMVYMNTEAFF.

This clonotype has at least ten counts. V and J are TRBV19 and TRBJ2-5, with a possible D match to TRBD1 (6 bases). V was pared by 6 bases and J by 5 bases, with 19 bases between. The CDR3 loop spans 15 amino acids. In germline, CDR1 is LNHDA, CDR2 SQIVND (reference sequence). CDR3: CASSLGQGQRETQYF. The CDR3 nucleotides read TGTGCCAGTAGCCTCGGTCAGGGGCAGCGGGAGACCCAGTACTTC.

This clonotype was seen repeatedly, ten times or more. V usage is TRBV6-6 and J usage is TRBJ2-1; 7 bases map to TRBD2. Germline CDR1 is MNHNY and CDR2 is SVGAGI (reference sequence). Trimming removed 3 bases from V and 6 bases from J; junction bases left unmatched: 8. CDR3 length: 15 residues. The CDR3 sequence: CASSYKVGGPNEQFF. The DNA for the CDR3 is TGTGCCAGCAGTTATAAGGTGGGAGGGCCCAATGAGCAGTTCTTC.

This clonotype was seen many times. This chain links TRBV29-1 with TRBJ2-2; TRBD1 or TRBD2 may be the D gene (5 bases each). In germline, CDR1 is SQVTM, CDR2 ANQGSEA. V was clipped by 6 bases and J by 1 base, with 9 bases between them. This CDR3 contains 13 residues. The CDR3 DNA reads TGCAGCGTGGGGACCGTGAACACCGGGGAGCTGTTTTTT. As protein: CSVGTVNTGELFF.

The chain couples TRBV12-3 or TRBV12-4 to TRBJ1-6; the D is unclear. CDR3 length: 15 amino acids. The V gene lost 5 bases and the J gene lost 0 bases, with 8 bases spanning the gap. The CDR3 DNA is TGTGCCAGCAGTATTCAGAGCTCCTATAATTCACCCCTCCACTTT. This codes for CASSIQSSYNSPLHF.

This clonotype was recorded many times. The chain uses TRBV12-3 or TRBV12-4 and TRBJ2-1; TRBD2 is a possible D gene (6 bases). The V and J ends lost 2 bases and 6 bases respectively, with 11 bases between them. The CDR3 has 14 residues. Written as DNA, the CDR3 is TGTGCCAGCAGTTTATTAGGAGGGGTCAATGAGCAGTTCTTC. This codes for CASSLLGGVNEQFF.